Following are 9 T cell receptor beta chains from one sample sequenced in a study of patients and donors after allogeneic stem cell transplantation. TCRdb fed the RT-PCR reads into MiXCR, producing one record per CDR3 protein. The table lists about a million distinct CDR3 sequences, 18% of them singletons. The sample was blood, either unsorted or a sorted T cell fraction (not recorded which). These receptors originate from a human donor who was either an allogeneic HSCT recipient or a stem cell or donor lymphocyte infusion donor (not recorded which). It is not recorded whose cells these are; they may come from a transplant donor.

The chain has TRBV5-1 and TRBJ2-3; D is possibly TRBD2 (5 bases). CDR1 is SGHRS, CDR2 YFSETQ, per germline. CDR3 length: 15 amino acids. Trimming pared 1 base from V and 2 bases from J, leaving 11 bases between. The CDR3, as DNA: TGCGCCAGCAGCTTGTCGGCTGGACTCACAGATACGCAGTATTTT. Amino acids: CASSLSAGLTDTQYF.

This clonotype was seen a single time. The chain recombines TRBV12-3 or TRBV12-4 with TRBJ2-5, with 8 positions matching TRBD2. Trimming at V came to 8 bases and at J to 5 bases, leaving 10 bases not matched to a gene. This CDR3 region has 14 residues. CDR3 amino acids: CASRSGSRHETQYF. The CDR3 coding sequence is TGTGCCAGCCGGAGCGGGAGTCGACATGAGACCCAGTACTTC.

V is TRBV9 and J is TRBJ2-2; the match to TRBD1 covers 8 bases. The germline V gene has CDR1 SGDLS and CDR2 YYNGEE. The V gene end was trimmed by 6 bases and the J gene end by 7 bases; junction bases not matched to a gene: 17. The CDR3 has 17 amino acids. CDR3: CASKRAEGTGLIGELFF. CDR3 DNA: TGTGCCAGCAAGAGGGCCGAAGGGACAGGCCTCATCGGGGAGCTGTTTTTT.

This clonotype was counted many times. The chain is built from TRBV7-2 and TRBJ2-7; 15 bases agree with TRBD2. J was trimmed by 4 bases and V by 6 bases; bases with no gene match: 4. Looked up from germline, CDR1 is SGHTA and CDR2 is FQGNSA. The CDR3 totals 15 residues. The CDR3 sequence: CASSPGLAGGYEQYF. DNA of the CDR3: TGTGCCAGCAGTCCGGGACTAGCGGGAGGTTACGAGCAGTACTTC.

The V gene is TRBV20-1, the J gene TRBJ2-1; 10 positions match TRBD2. From germline, CDR1 is DFQATT and CDR2 SNEGSKA (reference sequence). The CDR3 runs to 15 residues. The V and J ends lost 2 bases and 5 bases, in that order; junction bases with no gene match: 6. Here the CDR3 DNA reads TGCAGTGCTAGACAAAAGCGGGGGGGCAACAATGAGCAGTTCTTC. This codes for CSARQKRGGNNEQFF.

The chain recombines TRBV7-2 with TRBJ2-4; 8 positions agree with TRBD1. Germline CDR1 reads SGHTA; CDR2 reads FQGNSA. The V gene end was trimmed by 1 base and the J gene end by 12 bases; junction bases not matched to a gene: 8. The CDR3 has 14 amino acids. The CDR3 bases are TGTGCCAGCAGCTTAGGCAGGGGGCTACTTTCTCAGTACTTC. Protein product: CASSLGRGLLSQYF. The full variable domain, with the rest looked up from reference TRBV7-2 and TRBJ2-4, is GAGVSQSPSNKVTEKGKDVELRCDPISGHTALYWYRQSLGQGLEFLIYFQGNSAPDKSGLPSDRFSAERTGGSVSTLTIQRTQQEDSAVYLCASSLGRGLLSQYFGAGTRLSVL.

The table lists this clonotype with a few counts. The J gene is TRBJ2-7, the V gene TRBV7-9; 11 bases are shared with TRBD2. The germline V gene has CDR1 SEHNR and CDR2 FQNEAQ (reference sequence). There are 15 residues in the CDR3. J gave up 6 bases and V 5 bases, and 9 bases lay outside the gene matches. The CDR3 reads CASSPGTSGFLEQYF. DNA of the CDR3: TGTGCCAGCAGCCCAGGGACTAGCGGCTTTCTCGAGCAGTACTTC.

The V gene is TRBV12-3 or TRBV12-4, the J gene TRBJ1-4; D is perhaps TRBD1 (5 bases). The CDR3 length is 16 residues. Trimming removed 5 bases at V and 8 bases at J, with 21 bases between. This CDR3 is CASSPERAGWGEKLFF. As DNA, the CDR3 is TGTGCCAGCAGTCCTGAACGGGCAGGGTGGGGAGAAAAACTGTTTTTT.

The rearrangement joins TRBV12-3 or TRBV12-4 to TRBJ2-3, with TRBD2 identical over 7 bases. The CDR3 covers 12 residues. V lost 5 bases, J lost 8 bases, and 4 bases stayed unmatched. As DNA, the CDR3 is TGTGCCAGCAGTGGGGGGGGTACTACGCAGTATTTT. This translates into CASSGGGTTQYF.